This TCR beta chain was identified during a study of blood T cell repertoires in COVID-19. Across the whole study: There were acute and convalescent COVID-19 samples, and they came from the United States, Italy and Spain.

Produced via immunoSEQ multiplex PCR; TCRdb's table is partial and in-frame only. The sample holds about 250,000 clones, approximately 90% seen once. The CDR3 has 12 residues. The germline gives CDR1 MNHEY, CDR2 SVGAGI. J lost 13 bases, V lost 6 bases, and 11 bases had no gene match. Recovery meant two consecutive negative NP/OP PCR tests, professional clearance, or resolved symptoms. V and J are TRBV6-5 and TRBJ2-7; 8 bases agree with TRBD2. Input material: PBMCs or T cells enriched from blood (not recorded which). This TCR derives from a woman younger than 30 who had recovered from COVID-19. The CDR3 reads CASRTGTRASYF. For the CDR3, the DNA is TGTGCCAGCAGAACCGGGACTAGGGCGTCCTACTTC.